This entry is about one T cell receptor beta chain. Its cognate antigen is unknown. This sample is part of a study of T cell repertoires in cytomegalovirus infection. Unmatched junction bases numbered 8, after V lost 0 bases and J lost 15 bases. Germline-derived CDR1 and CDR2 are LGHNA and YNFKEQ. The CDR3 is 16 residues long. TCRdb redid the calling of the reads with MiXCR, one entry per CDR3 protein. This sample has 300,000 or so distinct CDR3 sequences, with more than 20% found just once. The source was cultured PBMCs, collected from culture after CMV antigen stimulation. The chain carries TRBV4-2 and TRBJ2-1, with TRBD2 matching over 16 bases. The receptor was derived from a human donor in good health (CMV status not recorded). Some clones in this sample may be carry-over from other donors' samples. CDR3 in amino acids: CASSQDGTSGRAERFF. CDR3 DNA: TGTGCCAGCAGCCAAGACGGGACTAGCGGGAGGGCGGAGAGGTTCTTC.